The 15 T cell receptor beta chains reported below all come from one sample, sequenced in a study of blood T cell repertoires in COVID-19. The method was immunoSEQ multiplex PCR; TCRdb's version includes in-frame clones alone and lacks a portion of them. The sample shows about 150,000 clones, more than 75% of them seen only once. Sequencing was done on a sample of peripheral blood. These TCRs come from a man aged 60 to 69 with COVID-19, enrolled during active disease.

The chain recombines TRBV27 with TRBJ1-3; D gene unclear. Trimming removed 8 bases from V and 0 bases from J, with 8 bases in between. CDR3 length: 13 amino acids. Germline V gene sequence: CDR1 MNHEY, CDR2 SMNVEV (reference sequence). The CDR3 coding sequence is TGTGCCAGCCGTGGAGTCTCTGGAAACACCATATATTTT. Protein: CASRGVSGNTIYF.

The chain has TRBV27 and TRBJ1-2; D possibly corresponds to TRBD1 (5 bases). The CDR3 contains 15 residues. Germline CDR1 and CDR2: MNHEY and SMNVEV (reference sequence). V was pared by 5 bases and J by 4 bases, with 17 bases between. CDR3 loop: CASSPLDRGVYGYTF. As DNA, the CDR3 is TGTGCCAGCAGTCCGCTAGACCGGGGGGTCTATGGCTACACCTTC.

This chain uses TRBV7-2 with TRBJ2-5, with 11 nucleotides matching TRBD1. The V gene end was trimmed by 4 bases and the J gene end by 4 bases; junction bases not matched to a gene: 5. The V gene's germline CDR1 is SGHTA and CDR2 FQGNSA. The CDR3 loop spans 15 amino acids. CDR3: CASSSDRGQRETQYF. The CDR3 DNA reads TGTGCCAGCAGCTCGGACAGGGGGCAGAGAGAGACCCAGTACTTC.

The rearrangement uses TRBV4-2 and TRBJ2-1; D is unclear. The CDR3 consists of 15 residues. CDR1 and CDR2 from the germline V gene are LGHNA and YNFKEQ. The V end was cut by 3 bases, the J end by 5 bases, with 14 bases between. DNA of the CDR3: TGTGCCAGCAGCCACGCGGATAGTCCGAACAATGAGCAGTTCTTC. Protein: CASSHADSPNNEQFF.

Here the CDR3 DNA reads TGTGCCAGCAGCTTAGATGGCCGTGAAGCTTTCTTT. It specifies CASSLDGREAFF. The V and J genes are TRBV11-2 and TRBJ1-1; D gene uncertain. Germline CDR1 SGHAT, CDR2 FQNNGV. V was cut by 0 bases and J by 7 bases, with 6 bases left in between. CDR3 length: 12 residues.

V and J are TRBV15 and TRBJ1-5; TRBD1 agrees at 9 bases. This CDR3 is built from 21 residues. Germline values: CDR1 LNHNV, CDR2 YYDKDF (reference sequence). Unmatched junction bases numbered 16, after V lost 0 bases and J lost 1 base. As DNA, the CDR3 is TGTGCCACCAGCAGAGATTTTACGGAAACAGGGGGCTGGGGGAGCAATCAGCCCCAGCATTTT. Amino acids: CATSRDFTETGGWGSNQPQHF.

The V gene is TRBV7-2, the J gene TRBJ2-7, with D tentatively TRBD2 (6 bases). The ends were cut back, 4 bases at V and 4 bases at J, with 14 bases in the middle. The CDR3 is 14 residues long. From germline, CDR1 is SGHTA and CDR2 FQGNSA. The DNA of the CDR3 is TGTGCCAGCAGCTCCGGGACTCAAAGGTACGAGCAGTACTTC. The encoded protein is CASSSGTQRYEQYF.

As concerns this clone: Other DNA variants within this sample encode the same CDR3. The chain has TRBV3-1 (or the pseudogene TRBV3-2) and TRBJ1-3; TRBD1 agrees at 9 bases. Trimming took 6 bases from V and 4 from J; bases not matched to a gene: 4. This CDR3 comprises 14 residues. CDR1 and CDR2 (germline): LGHDT, YNNKEL (reference sequence). Here the CDR3 reads CASSLGTGGNTIYF. The CDR3 DNA sequence: TGTGCCAGCAGTCTCGGGACAGGGGGAAACACCATATATTTT.

This clone has a single count. The chain employs TRBV11-2 and TRBJ2-1; D remains unclear. In germline, CDR1 is SGHAT, CDR2 FQNNGV. Trimming left V 3 bases short and J 3 bases short, with 3 bases between. There are 12 residues in the CDR3. The CDR3 DNA reads as TGTGCCAGCAGCTTCAACTACAATGAGCAGTTCTTC. It yields the protein CASSFNYNEQFF.

The chain uses TRBV7-2 and TRBJ2-7, with D perhaps TRBD1 (5 bases). The CDR3 loop spans 14 amino acids. The V gene's germline CDR1 is SGHTA and CDR2 FQGNSA. The V gene lost 3 bases and the J gene lost 2 bases, with 11 bases spanning the gap. The CDR3 spells CASSFDSSPYEQYF. For the CDR3, the DNA is TGTGCCAGCAGCTTCGACAGTAGCCCCTACGAGCAGTACTTC.

This chain connects TRBV18 to TRBJ1-1; 8 bases map to TRBD1. The germline V gene has CDR1 KGHSH and CDR2 LQKENI. The V segment lost 1 base and the J segment 6 bases; nucleotides outside the gene matches: 10. The CDR3 runs 16 residues. The CDR3 loop is CASSPRAGGPRAEAFF. Written as DNA, the CDR3 is TGTGCCAGCTCACCACGGGCAGGGGGCCCCCGAGCTGAAGCTTTCTTT.

The chain links TRBV28 to TRBJ1-1, with a tentative D call TRBD1 (6 bases). Germline loops: CDR1 MDHEN, CDR2 SYDVKM. The CDR3 loop spans 15 amino acids. Between the trimmed V and J ends, which lost 7 bases and 4 bases, there was a span of 19 bases. The CDR3 DNA reads as TGTGCCAGCACCGCCGGGGGGGGCGGTATCACTGAAGCTTTCTTT. The encoded protein is CASTAGGGGITEAFF.

The chain carries TRBV4-2 and TRBJ1-1, with 10 nucleotides matching TRBD1. Germline V gene sequence: CDR1 LGHNA, CDR2 YNFKEQ. The V and J ends lost 5 bases and 5 bases, in that order; junction bases with no gene match: 14. The CDR3 runs to 17 residues. The CDR3 loop reads CASSETMRQGAGTEAFF. The CDR3 coding sequence is TGTGCCAGCAGCGAAACGATGAGACAGGGGGCAGGAACTGAAGCTTTCTTT.

The rearrangement links TRBV10-3 to TRBJ2-7; TRBD1 aligns across 7 bases. V shed 2 bases and J 5 bases; nucleotides not matched to a gene: 6. Germline V CDR1 and CDR2: ENHRY, SYGVKD. The CDR3 has 14 amino acids. CDR3 sequence reads: CAISEGHDRDEQYF. In DNA, the CDR3 is TGTGCCATCAGTGAGGGGCATGACAGGGACGAGCAGTACTTC.

The chain links TRBV24-1 to TRBJ2-5, with 14 bases aligning to TRBD2. Germline V gene lookup returns CDR1 KGHDR and CDR2 SFDVKD. V was pared by 4 bases and J by 5 bases, with 5 bases of the junction left unmatched. The CDR3 contains 16 residues. CDR3 bases: TGTGCCACCAGTGAAGGACTAGCGGGAGGTTGGGAGACCCAGTACTTC. This encodes CATSEGLAGGWETQYF.